Below, one TCR beta chain is given with its context. Its antigen remains unknown. The data were taken from a study of T cell repertoires in cytomegalovirus infection. About the study: Public TCR beta signature analysis indicated the presence of both CMV infection and matching HLA type.

TCRdb analysed the reads with MiXCR anew, one entry per CDR3 protein. The table includes around 570,000 distinct CDR3 sequences, around two fifths detected once. Notes on the study in general: HLA-C-restricted TCR beta clonotypes specific for CMV led the ex vivo response. Cumulative frequency of public TCR beta families picked out carriers of CMV plus the relevant HLA.

Germline CDR1 reads DFQATT; CDR2 reads SNEGSKA (reference sequence). This CDR3 is 13 amino acids long. The V end was cut by 6 bases, the J end by 4 bases, with 15 bases between. Source: cultured PBMCs, taken from culture after CMV antigen stimulation. This sequence joins TRBV20-1 and TRBJ1-2; D uncertain. This receptor was taken from a human donor in good health (CMV status not recorded). Some clones in this sample may be carry-over from other donors' samples. The CDR3 loop is CSATSGEIYGYTF. The CDR3 DNA sequence: TGCAGTGCAACCTCCGGGGAGATCTATGGCTACACCTTC.